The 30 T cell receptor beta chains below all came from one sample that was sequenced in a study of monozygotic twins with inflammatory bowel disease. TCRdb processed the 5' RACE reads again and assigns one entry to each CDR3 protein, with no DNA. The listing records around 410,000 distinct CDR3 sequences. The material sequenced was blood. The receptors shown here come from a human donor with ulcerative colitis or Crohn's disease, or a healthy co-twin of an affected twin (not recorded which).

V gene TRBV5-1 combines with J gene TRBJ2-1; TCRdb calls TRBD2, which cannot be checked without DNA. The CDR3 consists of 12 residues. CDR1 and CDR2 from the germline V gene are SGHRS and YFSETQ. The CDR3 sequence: CASKAGDNEQFF.

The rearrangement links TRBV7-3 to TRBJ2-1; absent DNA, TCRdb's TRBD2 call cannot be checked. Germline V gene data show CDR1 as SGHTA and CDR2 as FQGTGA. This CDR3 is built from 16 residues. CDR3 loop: CASSLGGRAFIDEQFF.

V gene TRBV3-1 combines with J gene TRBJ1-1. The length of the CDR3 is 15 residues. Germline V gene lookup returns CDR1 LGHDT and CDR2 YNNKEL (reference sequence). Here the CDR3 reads CASSQVGAGNTEAFF.

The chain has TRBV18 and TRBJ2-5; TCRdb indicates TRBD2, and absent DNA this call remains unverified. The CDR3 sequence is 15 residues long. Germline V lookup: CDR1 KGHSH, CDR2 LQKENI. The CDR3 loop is CASSPQRNHWETQYF.

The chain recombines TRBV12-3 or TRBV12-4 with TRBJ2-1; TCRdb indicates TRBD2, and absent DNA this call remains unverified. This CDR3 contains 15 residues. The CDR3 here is CASSPLSGPYNEQFF.

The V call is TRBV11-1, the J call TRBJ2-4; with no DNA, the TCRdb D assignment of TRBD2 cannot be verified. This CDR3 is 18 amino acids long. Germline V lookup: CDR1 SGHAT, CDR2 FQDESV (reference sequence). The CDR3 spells CASSYSGTSGFLWADQYF.

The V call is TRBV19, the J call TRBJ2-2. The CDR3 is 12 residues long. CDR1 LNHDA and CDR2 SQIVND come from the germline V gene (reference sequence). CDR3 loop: CASSMPTGELFF.

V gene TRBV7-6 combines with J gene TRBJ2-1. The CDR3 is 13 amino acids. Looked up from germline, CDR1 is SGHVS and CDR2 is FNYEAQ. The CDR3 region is CASSLVVGAFWFF.

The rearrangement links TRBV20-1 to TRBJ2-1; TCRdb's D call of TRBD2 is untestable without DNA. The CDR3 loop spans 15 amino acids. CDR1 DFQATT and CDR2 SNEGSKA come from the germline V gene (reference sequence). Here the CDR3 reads CSASPTSGRALEQFF.

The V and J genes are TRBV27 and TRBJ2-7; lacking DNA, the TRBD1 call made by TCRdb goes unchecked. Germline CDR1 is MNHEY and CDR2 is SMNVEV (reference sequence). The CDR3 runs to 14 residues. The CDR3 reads CASSFRRASYEQYF.

CDR3 residues: CSVRTGGYEQYF. The chain couples TRBV29-1 to TRBJ2-7; TCRdb proposes TRBD1, but this gene call is untestable without DNA. The CDR3 is 12 amino acids. Germline CDR1 SQVTM, CDR2 ANQGSEA.

This chain's CDR3 is CASSWGTLNTGELFF. The chain carries TRBV6-5 and TRBJ2-2; TCRdb indicates TRBD1, and absent DNA this call remains unverified. The germline V gene encodes CDR1 MNHEY and CDR2 SVGAGI. The CDR3 is made up of 15 amino acids.

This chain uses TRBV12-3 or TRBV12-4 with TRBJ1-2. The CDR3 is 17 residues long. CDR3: CASSFSSAVLRYYGYTF.

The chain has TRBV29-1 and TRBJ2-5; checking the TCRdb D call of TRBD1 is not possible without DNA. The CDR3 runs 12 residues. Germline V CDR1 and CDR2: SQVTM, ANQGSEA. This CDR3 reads CSVASAPETQYF.

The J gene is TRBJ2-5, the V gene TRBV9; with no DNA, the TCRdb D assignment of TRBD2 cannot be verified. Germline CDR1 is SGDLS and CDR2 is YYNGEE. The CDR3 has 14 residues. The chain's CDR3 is CASSVGEGRETQYF.

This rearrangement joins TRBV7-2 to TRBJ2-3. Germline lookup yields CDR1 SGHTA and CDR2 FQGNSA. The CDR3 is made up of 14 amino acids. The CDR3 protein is CASSPEYSTDTQYF.

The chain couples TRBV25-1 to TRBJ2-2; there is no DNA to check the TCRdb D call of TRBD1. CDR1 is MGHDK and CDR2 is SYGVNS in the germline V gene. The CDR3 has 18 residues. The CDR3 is CASSEYPIRPGTTGELFF.

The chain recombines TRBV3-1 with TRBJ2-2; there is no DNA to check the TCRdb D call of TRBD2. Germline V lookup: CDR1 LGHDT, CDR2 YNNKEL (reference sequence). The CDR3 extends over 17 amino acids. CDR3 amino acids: CASSESLAGIYTGELFF.

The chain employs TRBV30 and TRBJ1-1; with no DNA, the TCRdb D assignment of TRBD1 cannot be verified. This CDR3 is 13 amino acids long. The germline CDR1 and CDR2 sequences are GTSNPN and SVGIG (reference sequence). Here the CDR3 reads CAWTLRGVTEAFF.

The CDR3 is CASSPSPGQRPYEQYF. The rearrangement uses TRBV4-1 and TRBJ2-7; with no DNA, the TCRdb D assignment of TRBD1 cannot be verified. Germline loops: CDR1 MGHRA, CDR2 YSYEKL. The CDR3 is 16 residues long.

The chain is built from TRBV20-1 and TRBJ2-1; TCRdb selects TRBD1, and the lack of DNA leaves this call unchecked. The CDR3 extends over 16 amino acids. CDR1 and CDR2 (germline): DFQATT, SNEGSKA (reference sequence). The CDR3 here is CSARDDSGSSYNEQFF.

The CDR3 reads CAISGYMNTEAFF. The chain carries TRBV10-3 and TRBJ1-1. Germline CDR1 is ENHRY and CDR2 is SYGVKD. The CDR3 totals 13 residues.

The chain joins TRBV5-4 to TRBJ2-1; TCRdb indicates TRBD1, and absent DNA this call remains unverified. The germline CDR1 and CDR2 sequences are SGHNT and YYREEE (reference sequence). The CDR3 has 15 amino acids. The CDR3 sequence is CASSSGAESYNEQFF.

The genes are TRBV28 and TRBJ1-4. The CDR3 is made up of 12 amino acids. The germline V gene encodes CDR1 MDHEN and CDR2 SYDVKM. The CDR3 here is CASSSPTEKLFF.

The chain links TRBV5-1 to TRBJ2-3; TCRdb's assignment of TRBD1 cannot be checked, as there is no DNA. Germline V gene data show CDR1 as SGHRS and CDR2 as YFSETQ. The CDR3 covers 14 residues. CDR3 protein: CASSLTGSGDTQYF.

The CDR3 sequence is CASSGRDRGRNYNEQFF. This chain links TRBV7-9 with TRBJ2-1; the D call of TRBD1 rests on TCRdb alone, since no DNA is present to check it. From germline, CDR1 is SEHNR and CDR2 FQNEAQ (reference sequence). The CDR3 is made up of 17 amino acids. Drawing the rest from reference TRBV7-9 and TRBJ2-1, the complete variable domain is DTGVSQNPRHKITKRGQNVTFRCDPISEHNRLYWYRQTLGQGPEFLTYFQNEAQLEKSRLLSDRFSAERPKGSFSTLEIQRTEQGDSAMYLCASSGRDRGRNYNEQFFGPGTRLTVL.

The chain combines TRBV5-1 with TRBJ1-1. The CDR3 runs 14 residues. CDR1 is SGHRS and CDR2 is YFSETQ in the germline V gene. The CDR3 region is CASSLDTVNTEAFF.

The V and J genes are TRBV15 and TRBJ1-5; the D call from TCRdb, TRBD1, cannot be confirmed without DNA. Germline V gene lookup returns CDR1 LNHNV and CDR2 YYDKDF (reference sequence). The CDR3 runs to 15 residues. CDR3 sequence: CATSRDRGQNQPQHF.

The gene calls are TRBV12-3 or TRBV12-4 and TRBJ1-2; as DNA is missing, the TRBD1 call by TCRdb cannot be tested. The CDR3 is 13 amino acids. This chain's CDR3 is CASSTTGYYGYTF.

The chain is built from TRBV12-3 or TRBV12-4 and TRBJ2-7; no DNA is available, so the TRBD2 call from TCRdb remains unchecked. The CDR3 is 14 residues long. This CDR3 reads CASSKSGSGEEQYF.